This TCR beta chain is drawn from a study of T cell responses to AZD1222 COVID-19 vaccine. Assay: immunoSEQ multiplex PCR; the TCRdb copy retains only in-frame clones and omits some. The sample has roughly 110,000 clones; about 90% are singletons. The germline V and J ends were trimmed by 8 bases and 2 bases, with 10 bases remaining between them. This CDR3 has 13 amino acids. Germline V CDR1 and CDR2: SNHLY, FYNNEI. Here the sequenced sample was peripheral blood, taken on day 0 of AZD1222 vaccination. The V gene is TRBV2, the J gene TRBJ2-1; D gene unclear. This clonotype was sampled from an adult in good health. CDR3 amino acids: CASVIDPYNEQFF. The CDR3 bases are TGTGCCAGCGTAATCGACCCCTACAATGAGCAGTTCTTC.